This T cell receptor (beta chain) was sequenced in a study of T cell repertoires in cytomegalovirus infection. As for the study in general: HLA-C-restricted CMV epitopes, recently identified, and well-studied HLA-B-restricted ones were used by the study. A matching HLA type, together with CMV infection, was signaled by public TCR beta signatures. Findings and limits, study-wide: CMV carriers having the relevant HLA were flagged by cumulative public TCR beta family frequency. HLA-C-restricted, CMV-specific TCR beta clonotypes were dominant ex vivo.

In the case of this clonotype: Its antigen is still unknown.

TCRdb reprocessed the reads with MiXCR, giving one entry per CDR3 protein. The sample includes 450,000 to 650,000 distinct CDR3 sequences, approximately 40% seen only once; the top ten take 48%. This TCR was sampled from a human donor in good health (CMV status not recorded). Some clones in this sample may be carry-over from other donors' samples. The sequencing here drew on cultured PBMCs, taken from culture after CMV antigen stimulation.

In DNA form, the CDR3 reads TGTGCCAGCAGCTTACATGTGGGACTCAATCAGCCCCAGCATTTT. Translation: CASSLHVGLNQPQHF. The V and J genes are TRBV7-2 and TRBJ1-5, with D perhaps TRBD1 (5 bases). The germline CDR1 and CDR2 sequences are SGHTA and FQGNSA. The CDR3 has 15 residues. Between the trimmed V and J ends, which lost 2 bases and 3 bases, there was a span of 11 bases.